This T cell receptor beta chain derives from a study of PD-L1 blockade in urothelial cancer. Overall study context: In the mid-2010s, patients got going on atezolizumab, taking 1,200 mg intravenously every 3 weeks. The study, taken as a whole, reports: Prediction of better survival came from below-median pretreatment blood TCR clonality.

Time point specified: pretreatment peripheral blood. Diagnoses among patients were locally advanced or metastatic urothelial carcinoma. A spike-in of synthetic TCR analog templates was added to each PCR. Profiling relied on immunoSEQ multiplex PCR, and the TCRdb table lists in-frame clones only, not all of them. Counted here are 90,000 or so clones, roughly 90% occurring once; the ten biggest clones make up roughly 0.88%. With V trimmed by 7 bases and J by 6 bases, 12 bases remained unmatched. CDR1 is LGHNT, CDR2 FRNRAP, per germline. The CDR3 has 15 residues. A remark on this clone: The antigen is unknown.

The chain recombines TRBV12-5 with TRBJ2-1, with TRBD2 matching over 7 bases. This sequence originates from an elderly woman with urothelial cancer. Sequenced material: PBMCs, taken around atezolizumab (anti-PD-L1) treatment. The CDR3 DNA follows: TGTGCTAGTGCCATTGGATTAGCGGGTCGCAATGAGCAGTTCTTC. The encoded protein is CASAIGLAGRNEQFF.